The rows below give T cell receptor beta chains drawn from one sample of a study of response to subunit inactivated influenza vaccine. TCRdb reprocessed the RT-PCR reads with MiXCR, giving one entry per CDR3 protein. The profile shows about 610,000 distinct CDR3 sequences, around 13% of them singletons. This sample comprised PBMCs from blood, obtained 11 to 12 days after vaccination. The source of these receptors is a man aged 45 to 65 who received an inactivated influenza vaccine. Both conserved end residues are part of each CDR3. A clone size is listed for some rows: how often the clone was seen (once, few, many), or a class if it is expanded.

j_call	clone_size	v_call	cdr3_aa
TRBJ2-5	many	TRBV27	CASSRTDRLYQETQYF
TRBJ1-4	few	TRBV4-1	CASSPGQGARRDEKLFF
TRBJ1-5	-	TRBV7-8	CASSLWGGMEPQHF
TRBJ2-7	-	TRBV29-1	CSVEGGGSYEQYF
TRBJ2-2	few	TRBV12-3/TRBV12-4	CASSPAGAGGFGELFF
TRBJ2-7	-	TRBV14	CASSHLTLPYEQYF
TRBJ2-7	-	TRBV19	CASSIQGHYEQYF
TRBJ2-5	-	TRBV6-5	CASSTTGSLSTQYF
TRBJ2-7	-	TRBV7-9	CASSSTRTSGSSYEQYF
TRBJ2-7	many	TRBV7-8	CASSAYRGGSYEQYF
TRBJ1-5	-	TRBV25-1	CASSQTGRNQPQHF
TRBJ1-1	-	TRBV11-1	CASSPQALNTEAFF
TRBJ2-1	many	TRBV20-1	CSARDVVAGVDEQFF
TRBJ2-7	-	TRBV29-1	CSVLTYEQYF
TRBJ2-3	-	TRBV19	CATGRFLLTDTQYF
TRBJ1-5	few	TRBV27	CASSPGTNLNQPQHF
TRBJ2-2	-	TRBV20-1	CSAPVRRRGELFF
TRBJ2-7	-	TRBV7-9	CASRLDNYEQYF
TRBJ2-7	-	TRBV30	CAWMGARGRYEQYF
TRBJ1-5	few	TRBV6-5	CASSYSRGLGNQPQHF
TRBJ2-3	-	TRBV7-2	CASTHSTPTQYF
TRBJ2-5	-	TRBV7-9	CASSLTGHQETQYF